This T cell receptor beta chain was sequenced during a study of human T cells and chemical hapten exposure (dated by TCRdb to about 2021). Regarding the research as a whole: For sensitization, 2% DPC in acetone was applied to a roughly 2 cm by roughly 2 cm area of upper inner arm skin. Throughout the study period of roughly 24 weeks, patients also received therapeutic DPC doses to the scalp every week. Patch testing was performed on the upper back with Finn chambers containing 0.01% DPC, and the patch tests were scored after 6 days according to International Contact Dermatitis Research Group standards. Alopecia areata with under or over 50% scalp involvement, alopecia totalis and alopecia universalis were represented in the patient cohort, which was mostly female. The libraries were sequenced as a pool, and the TCR yield per sample differed mostly because of small variations in library volumes within the pool. This study followed changes in the peripheral blood TCR repertoire in vivo during primary and secondary sensitization of alopecia patients to the hapten diphenylcyclopropenone (DPC). Blood was sampled from patients pre-sensitization (week 0) and at 2, 6 and about 24 weeks after DPC sensitization. About 27 alopecia patients gave blood for TCR sequencing at one to four time points (pre-sensitization, 2, 6 and 24 weeks).

The table lists this clonotype with many counts. The target of this receptor is not known. Base qualities are not provided; no much larger clone lies one nucleotide away. Library construction relied on RACE. Data came from a NextSeq 500. During library preparation, unique molecular identifiers were attached to individual cDNA molecules so that TCRs could be counted in a quantitative, reproducible way. From each blood RNA sample, both TCR alpha and TCR beta chains were sequenced. Concerning the study's data processing: Samples had a median of about 90,000 TCRs, with a range from about 23,224 to 690,600. The Decombinator software suite was used to annotate the V, J and CDR3 of the TCR reads. For PS versus PT1 abundance plots, all samples were subsampled to the same number of TCRs (28,000). TCRs were defined as expanded if absent before sensitization and observed at least eight times at the 2-week time point. Clones were called with MiXCR by TCRdb after fastp trimmed the public reads at Q25, and only in-frame beta chains were retained. Each CDR3 protein gets just one entry, which takes the most common genes and DNA from the rows behind it. TCRdb, rather than the study authors, made the V and J calls. The sample table lists 45,000 to 60,000 distinct CDR3 sequences, around a tenth of them with a count of one. The ten most abundant clones make up 11% to 15% of the sample.

The meaning of the sample's time point label: pre-sensitization, week 0. This sample's treatment or condition label indicates: therapeutic diphenylcyclopropenone sensitization with weekly scalp DPC. At each patch-test visit, blood was drawn before the patch test was applied. Patients were considered eligible if aged 18 to 70, diagnosed with alopecia and deemed suitable for DPC therapy, and patients were excluded if pregnant. Total RNA was extracted from unfractionated whole blood collected in Tempus Blood RNA tubes. General study outcomes and caveats: Repeated subsampling changed both the strength of the expansion versus patch-test correlation and the threshold at which that correlation became significant. Because all patients had alopecia, a presumed autoimmune disease, the immune response of the patients might differ from that of healthy individuals. The number of TCRs above 1 in 1000 frequency did not change with DPC sensitization; there was no evidence of global repertoire structure alterations. The number of PT1 expanded TCRs positively correlated with patch test score, significant at thresholds 8, 16 and 32 but not 4. Compared with pre-sensitization or healthy control sets, expanded TCRs formed significantly more large CDR3 similarity clusters, which is consistent with antigen-driven responses.

Source: whole blood, taken in connection with sensitization to the hapten diphenylcyclopropenone (DPC). The clonotype was recovered from a woman in her thirties or forties with alopecia areata. Some clones in this sample may be carry-over from other donors' samples.

CDR3 sequence: CASRSRVTGNTEAFF. The nucleotides are TGTGCCAGCAGGTCCAGGGTAACGGGAAACACTGAAGCTTTCTTT. The chain is assembled from TRBV5-4 and TRBJ1-1, and TRBD1 may be the D gene, going by 5 matching bases. Including cysteine and phenylalanine, the CDR3 has 15 amino acids. Just the 45-base CDR3 DNA is kept, in frame starting at base 1. Via the germline V gene (reference sequence), CDR1 is SGHNT and CDR2 YYREEE. V loses 5 bases of germline sequence and J loses 2 bases, and the interval between the two ends is 16 bases.